What follows is one T cell receptor (beta chain) and its context. Its antigen is not yet known. One base away there is no much larger clone; base qualities are not given. Genomic DNA was extracted from sorted cells for sequencing of the TCRbeta CDR3 region. TCRbeta CDR3 regions were sequenced using the immunoSEQ Assay. TCRdb retrieved this table from immuneACCESS and kept in-frame rearrangements only. Not all clones are present; in checked studies, unresolved V genes account for under half, and no reason is known for the remainder. For this sample the table gives tens of thousands of clones, of which 87% were detected only once. The ten biggest clones cover 16% of the sample. These data originate in a study of OX40 agonist ivuxolimab in advanced cancers. A note on the overall study: Ivuxolimab was an agonistic, fully human IgG2 monoclonal antibody directed against OX40 (CD134), a costimulatory receptor. Intravenous ivuxolimab was administered to patients every 2 weeks at six dose levels: 0.01, 0.1, 0.3, 1.5, 3 and 10 mg/kg. Among the approximately 50 dose-escalation patients, 19 had hepatocellular carcinoma, some 15 melanoma, 9 renal cell carcinoma and 9 head and neck cancer. A male proportion of about 79% and a mean age of roughly 58 years, ranging from about 23 to 90, were recorded for the dose-escalation cohort. Patients were allowed to have had prior anti-PD-1, anti-PD-L1 or anti-CTLA-4 therapy, and more than 35% of the dose-escalation patients had been treated with checkpoint inhibitors. Partial responses occurred in three dose-escalation patients, of whom one had hepatocellular carcinoma and two had cutaneous melanoma. The point of sequencing TCRbeta in the periphery was to test whether ivuxolimab changed TCR sequence diversity and drove clonal T-cell expansion. The paper describes the monotherapy dose-escalation part (N of about 52 patients) of the phase I trial of ivuxolimab.

CDR1 and CDR2 were assigned from the germline V gene (reference sequence) as WNHNN and SYGVQD. Measured from the cysteine to the phenylalanine, the CDR3 is 16 residues long. Just CDR3 DNA is preserved here, 48 bases in frame from base 1. V lost 1 base and J lost 3 bases, and the count of bases not matched to a germline gene is 6. Overall results and qualifications from the work: In the 0.1-3.0 mg/kg groups, partial responders had among the lowest normalized peripheral clonal expansion, particularly in CD8+ T cells. Clonal expansion of both CD4+ and CD8+ blood T cells was observed from baseline to week 6 at doses 0.1 to 3.0 mg/kg. Low levels of normalized T-cell clonal expansion were also seen in some patients who did not respond. After ivuxolimab, CD8+ T cells had more expanded clones than CD4+ T cells on average. The antigen specificity of the clonally expanded peripheral T cells was not determined.

The trial excluded patients who had a history of autoimmune disease or who were on systemic immunosuppression. In every dose cohort, peripheral blood was drawn for TCR sequencing at baseline, cycle 4 day 1, and cycle 7 day 1. Samples came from an open-label, multicenter, first-in-human phase I dose-escalation trial of ivuxolimab. Adults with locally advanced or metastatic melanoma, renal cell carcinoma, hepatocellular carcinoma or head and neck squamous cell carcinoma were enrolled in the trial. Before TCR sequencing, CD4+ and CD8+ T cells were separately sorted from peripheral blood. The rearrangement joined TRBV10-1 to TRBJ2-1; the junction holds 7 bases that match TRBD2. The sequence was collected from an adult with an advanced solid tumor such as melanoma, head and neck, liver or kidney cancer. The sequencing used CD4+ or CD8+ T cells sorted from blood, collected in a trial of the OX40 agonist ivuxolimab. The CDR3 amino acid sequence is: CASSEWGGSVYNEQFF. The nucleotides are TGCGCCAGCAGTGAGTGGGGCGGGAGTGTCTACAATGAGCAGTTCTTC.